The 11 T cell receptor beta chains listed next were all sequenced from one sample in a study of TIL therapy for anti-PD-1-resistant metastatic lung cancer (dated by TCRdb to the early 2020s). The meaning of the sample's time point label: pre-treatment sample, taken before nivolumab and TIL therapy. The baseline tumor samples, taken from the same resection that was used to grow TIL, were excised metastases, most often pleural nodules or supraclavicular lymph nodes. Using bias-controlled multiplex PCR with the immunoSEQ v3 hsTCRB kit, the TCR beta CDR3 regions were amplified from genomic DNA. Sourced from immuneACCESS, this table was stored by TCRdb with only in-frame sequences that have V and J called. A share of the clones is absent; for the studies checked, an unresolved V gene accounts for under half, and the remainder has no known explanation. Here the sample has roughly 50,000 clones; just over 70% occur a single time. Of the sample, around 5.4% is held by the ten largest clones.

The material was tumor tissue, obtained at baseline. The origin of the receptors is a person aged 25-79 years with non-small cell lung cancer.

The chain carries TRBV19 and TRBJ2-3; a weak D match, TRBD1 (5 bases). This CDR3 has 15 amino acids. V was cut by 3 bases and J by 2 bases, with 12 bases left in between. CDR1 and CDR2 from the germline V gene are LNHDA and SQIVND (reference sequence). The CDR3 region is CASSMAGQLTDTQYF. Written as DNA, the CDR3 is TGTGCCAGTAGTATGGCAGGGCAACTCACAGATACGCAGTATTTT. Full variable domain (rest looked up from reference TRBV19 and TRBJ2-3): DGGITQSPKYLFRKEGQNVTLSCEQNLNHDAMYWYRQDPGQGLRLIYYSQIVNDFQKGDIAEGYSVSREKKESFPLTVTSAQKNPTAFYLCASSMAGQLTDTQYFGPGTRLTVL.

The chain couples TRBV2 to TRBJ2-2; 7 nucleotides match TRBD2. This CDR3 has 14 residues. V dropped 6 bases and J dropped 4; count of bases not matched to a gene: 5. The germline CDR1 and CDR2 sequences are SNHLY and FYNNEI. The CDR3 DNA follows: TGTGCCAGCAGGGGGGGACTAATCACCGGGGAGCTGTTTTTT. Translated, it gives CASRGGLITGELFF.

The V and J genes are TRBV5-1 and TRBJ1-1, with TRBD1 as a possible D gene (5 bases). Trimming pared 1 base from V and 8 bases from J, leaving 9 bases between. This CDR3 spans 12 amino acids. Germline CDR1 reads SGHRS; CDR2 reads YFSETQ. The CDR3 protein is CASSLTGGEAFF. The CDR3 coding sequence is TGCGCCAGCAGCTTGACCGGGGGGGAAGCTTTCTTT. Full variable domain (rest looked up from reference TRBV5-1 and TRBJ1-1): KAGVTQTPRYLIKTRGQQVTLSCSPISGHRSVSWYQQTPGQGLQFLFEYFSETQRNKGNFPGRFSGRQFSNSRSEMNVSTLELGDSALYLCASSLTGGEAFFGQGTRLTVV.

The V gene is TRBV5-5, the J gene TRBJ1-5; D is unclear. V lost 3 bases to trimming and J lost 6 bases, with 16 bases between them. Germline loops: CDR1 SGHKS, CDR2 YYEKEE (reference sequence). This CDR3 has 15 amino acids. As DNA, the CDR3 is TGTGCCAGCAGCTGGGCAGGTTCGGACGCTCAGCCCCAGCATTTT. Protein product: CASSWAGSDAQPQHF.

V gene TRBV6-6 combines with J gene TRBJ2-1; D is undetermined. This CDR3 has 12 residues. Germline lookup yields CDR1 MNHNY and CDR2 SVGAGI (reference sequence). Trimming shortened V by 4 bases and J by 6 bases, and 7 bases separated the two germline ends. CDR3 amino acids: CASSSRSNEQFF. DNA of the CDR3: TGTGCCAGCAGTTCCCGGTCCAATGAGCAGTTCTTC.

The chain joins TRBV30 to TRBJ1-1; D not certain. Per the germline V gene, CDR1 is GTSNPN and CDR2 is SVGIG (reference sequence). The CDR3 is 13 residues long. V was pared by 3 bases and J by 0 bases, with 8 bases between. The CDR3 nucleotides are TGTGCCTGGAGCGAGGTAATGAACACTGAAGCTTTCTTT. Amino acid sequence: CAWSEVMNTEAFF.

CDR3 DNA sequence: TGTGCCAGCAGTGAAGCCCGGGACAGGGGAGGGGATAACTATGGCTACACCTTC. Protein sequence: CASSEARDRGGDNYGYTF. This sequence joins TRBV6-1 and TRBJ1-2; 10 bases fit TRBD1. Germline CDR1 is MNHNS and CDR2 is SASEGT. Trimming took 0 bases from V and 1 from J; bases not matched to a gene: 8. This CDR3 has 18 residues.

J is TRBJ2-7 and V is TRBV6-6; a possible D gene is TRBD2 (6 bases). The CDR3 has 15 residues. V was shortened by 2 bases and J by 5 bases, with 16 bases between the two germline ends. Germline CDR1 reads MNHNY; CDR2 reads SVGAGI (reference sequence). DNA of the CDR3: TGTGCCAGCAGTTACGACGGGGGAGGATTCGACGAGCAGTACTTC. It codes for CASSYDGGGFDEQYF.

The CDR3 DNA follows: TGTGCCAGCAGGCTGACAGGGGACGAGCAGTACTTC. Translated: CASRLTGDEQYF. V gene TRBV6-1 combines with J gene TRBJ2-7; 8 bases line up with TRBD1. CDR3 length: 12 residues. V was pared by 6 bases and J by 5 bases, with 3 bases of the junction left unmatched. CDR1 MNHNS and CDR2 SASEGT come from the germline V gene.

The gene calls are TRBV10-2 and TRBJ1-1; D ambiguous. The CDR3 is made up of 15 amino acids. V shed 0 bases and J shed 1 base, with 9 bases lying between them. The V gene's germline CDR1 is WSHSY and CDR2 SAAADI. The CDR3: CASSESRRRNTEAFF. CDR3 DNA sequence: TGCGCCAGCAGTGAGTCTAGGCGGAGGAACACTGAAGCTTTCTTT.

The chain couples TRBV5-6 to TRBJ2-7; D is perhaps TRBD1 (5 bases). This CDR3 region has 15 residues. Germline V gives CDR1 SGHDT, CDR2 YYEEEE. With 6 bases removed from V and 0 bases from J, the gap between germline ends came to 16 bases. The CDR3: CASTLRRVVSYEQYF. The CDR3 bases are TGTGCCAGCACCCTCCGCAGGGTAGTCTCCTACGAGCAGTACTTC. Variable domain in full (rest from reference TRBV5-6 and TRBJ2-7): DAGVTQSPTHLIKTRGQQVTLRCSPKSGHDTVSWYQQALGQGPQFIFQYYEEEERQRGNFPDRFSGHQFPNYSSELNVNALLLGDSALYLCASTLRRVVSYEQYFGPGTRLTVT.